This passage covers 27 T cell receptor beta chains from one sample sequenced in a study of Ad26.COV2.S vaccination and SARS-CoV-2 variants. The repertoire was sequenced with immunoSEQ multiplex PCR; TCRdb's copy has only in-frame clones and lacks some. The table lists 360,000 or so clones, roughly 91% of them singletons. Stated treatment: roughly 19 received Ad26.COV2.S at low or high dose, single or two shots; roughly 5 received placebo; per-sample allocation not given. Sample collection was performed on day 63 after the first vaccine or placebo injection. The source material was peripheral blood, sampled in a trial of Ad26.COV2.S vaccine versus placebo. All receptors come from a person between 18 and 65 years old who received the Ad26.COV2.S COVID-19 vaccine or a placebo.

The rearrangement joins TRBV15 to TRBJ1-1; D not certain. CDR3 size: 14 residues. Trimming shortened V by 0 bases and J by 7 bases, and 12 bases separated the two germline ends. CDR1 and CDR2 (germline): LNHNV, YYDKDF (reference sequence). CDR3 residues: CATSRDVGDGEAFF. The CDR3 nucleotides read TGTGCCACCAGCAGAGATGTGGGTGATGGTGAAGCTTTCTTT.

This clone was seen a handful of times. The genes are TRBV4-1 and TRBJ1-6, with 7 bases matching TRBD1. This CDR3 contains 18 residues. In germline, CDR1 is MGHRA, CDR2 YSYEKL. V was pared by 1 base and J by 11 bases, with 17 bases of the junction left unmatched. CDR3 residues: CASSQGPVGDRLIPPLHF. For the CDR3, the DNA is TGCGCCAGCAGCCAAGGTCCAGTAGGGGACAGACTAATTCCACCCCTCCACTTT.

This chain uses TRBV4-3 with TRBJ1-2; D possibly corresponds to TRBD1 (5 bases). This CDR3 has 15 residues. CDR1 is LGHNA and CDR2 is YSLEER in the germline V gene. Trimming stripped 3 bases from V and 4 bases from J, with 15 bases between. The CDR3 region is CASSQYLGRGYGYTF. The CDR3 nucleotides are TGCGCCAGCAGCCAGTACTTGGGACGGGGCTATGGCTACACCTTC.

V is TRBV29-1 and J is TRBJ1-3; D is uncertain. CDR3 size: 15 residues. CDR1 is SQVTM and CDR2 is ANQGSEA in the germline V gene. V lost 4 bases to trimming and J lost 4 bases, with 17 bases between them. The DNA for the CDR3 is TGCAGCGTTGCCGAGAGGGTAACGGGAGGAAACACCATATATTTT. Translating it yields CSVAERVTGGNTIYF.

This sequence joins TRBV19 and TRBJ2-2, with D perhaps TRBD2 (5 bases). Germline V lookup: CDR1 LNHDA, CDR2 SQIVND (reference sequence). The CDR3 is 14 residues long. Trimming stripped 9 bases from V and 3 bases from J, with 14 bases between. The CDR3 coding sequence is TGTGCCAGCCAAAACCGGGGTGACACCGGGGAGCTGTTTTTT. Its protein product is CASQNRGDTGELFF.

This clone is a singleton in its sample. The chain carries TRBV12-5 and TRBJ1-5; D ambiguous. Germline V gene sequence: CDR1 LGHNT, CDR2 FRNRAP. The CDR3 loop spans 15 amino acids. V was pared by 5 bases and J by 4 bases, with 15 bases between. The DNA for the CDR3 is TGTGCTAGTGGTGAGGAAATACGAGGGAATCAGCCCCAGCATTTT. Translating gives CASGEEIRGNQPQHF.

The CDR3 reads CASSPRGQAYGYTF. CDR3 in DNA: TGTGCCAGCTCACCACGGGGACAGGCCTATGGCTACACCTTC. The chain couples TRBV18 to TRBJ1-2; 8 bases align to TRBD1. CDR3 length equals 14 residues. V was clipped by 1 base and J by 4 bases; unmatched bases: 2. CDR1 and CDR2 from the germline V gene are KGHSH and LQKENI.

CDR3 in amino acids: CASSLGVGHGSEQYF. Written as DNA, the CDR3 is TGTGCCAGCAGCTTAGGCGTGGGACACGGGAGCGAGCAGTACTTC. The rearrangement uses TRBV7-6 and TRBJ2-7; either TRBD1 or TRBD2 may fit D (6 bases each). V lost 1 base to trimming and J lost 6 bases, with 16 bases between them. The CDR3 runs to 15 residues. The V gene's germline CDR1 is SGHVS and CDR2 FNYEAQ.

The chain employs TRBV19 and TRBJ2-5; 11 bases match TRBD2. V lost 5 bases and J lost 4; bases outside the gene matches: 6. Germline V gene lookup returns CDR1 LNHDA and CDR2 SQIVND (reference sequence). The CDR3 spans 15 residues. The CDR3 loop reads CASSLSGGARETQYF. The DNA of the CDR3 is TGTGCCAGTAGTCTTAGCGGGGGGGCCAGAGAGACCCAGTACTTC. Filled out from reference TRBV19 and TRBJ2-5, the complete variable domain reads DGGITQSPKYLFRKEGQNVTLSCEQNLNHDAMYWYRQDPGQGLRLIYYSQIVNDFQKGDIAEGYSVSREKKESFPLTVTSAQKNPTAFYLCASSLSGGARETQYFGPGTRLLVL.

The chain couples TRBV3-1 (or the pseudogene TRBV3-2) to TRBJ2-5, with a tentative D call TRBD2 (6 bases). There are 15 residues in the CDR3. Germline V gene sequence: CDR1 LGHDT, CDR2 YNNKEL (reference sequence). Trimming pared 0 bases from V and 3 bases from J, leaving 11 bases between. DNA of the CDR3: TGTGCCAGCAGCCAAGACCCTAGCGCCGAAGAGACCCAGTACTTC. It is translated as CASSQDPSAEETQYF.

V and J are TRBV7-8 and TRBJ2-7; D is uncertain. The CDR3 covers 12 residues. Germline V CDR1 and CDR2: SGHVS, FQNEAQ. V lost 2 bases, J lost 4 bases, and 6 bases lay in between. The CDR3 is CASSLFGYEQYF. The CDR3 region has the DNA TGTGCCAGCAGCTTATTCGGGTACGAGCAGTACTTC.

The J gene is TRBJ2-1, the V gene TRBV11-2; maybe TRBD2 (7 bases). CDR1 and CDR2 (germline): SGHAT, FQNNGV. Trimming cost V 2 bases and J 7 bases, with 15 bases left between them. This CDR3 has 15 amino acids. The CDR3 DNA reads TGTGCCAGCAGCTTAAATAGGGGGGGCGGGAATGAGCAGTTCTTC. Protein: CASSLNRGGGNEQFF. Based on the CDR3 plus reference TRBV11-2 and TRBJ2-1, the full variable domain is EAGVAQSPRYKIIEKRQSVAFWCNPISGHATLYWYQQILGQGPKLLIQFQNNGVVDDSQLPKDRFSAERLKGVDSTLKIQPAKLEDSAVYLCASSLNRGGGNEQFFGPGTRLTVL.

The chain recombines TRBV18 with TRBJ1-1; D is perhaps TRBD1 (6 bases). V was trimmed by 2 bases and J by 8 bases, leaving 9 bases between them. The CDR3 has 12 residues. The V gene's germline CDR1 is KGHSH and CDR2 LQKENI. The CDR3 region is CASSPTGPEAFF. CDR3 DNA sequence: TGTGCCAGCTCACCAACAGGGCCGGAAGCTTTCTTT.

This chain joins TRBV5-1 and TRBJ2-7; 7 positions agree with TRBD1. Looked up from germline, CDR1 is SGHRS and CDR2 is YFSETQ. V was pared by 4 bases and J by 4 bases, with 8 bases of the junction left unmatched. The CDR3 runs to 14 residues. The CDR3 region has the DNA TGCGCCAGCAGCCCCCAGACAGGGTCTTACGAGCAGTACTTC. Amino acid sequence: CASSPQTGSYEQYF.

The chain is built from TRBV3-1 (or the pseudogene TRBV3-2) and TRBJ2-2; D call uncertain. Germline V CDR1 and CDR2: LGHDT, YNNKEL (reference sequence). There are 14 residues in the CDR3. V lost 1 base, J lost 2 bases, and 5 bases lay in between. CDR3 bases: TGTGCCAGCAGCCAAGCTCATAACACCGGGGAGCTGTTTTTT. Amino acids: CASSQAHNTGELFF.

The chain recombines TRBV5-1 with TRBJ2-3; 11 bases agree with TRBD2. The CDR3 spans 15 residues. V shed 5 bases, J shed 4 bases, and the junction held 6 bases outside the gene matches. CDR1 SGHRS and CDR2 YFSETQ come from the germline V gene. In nucleotides, the CDR3 is TGCGCCAGCAGTTCCGGGACTAGCGGAGCAGATACGCAGTATTTT. It specifies CASSSGTSGADTQYF.

The V and J genes are TRBV6-5 and TRBJ2-5; 9 bases align to TRBD1. The germline gives CDR1 MNHEY, CDR2 SVGAGI. The length of the CDR3 is 15 residues. V gave up 7 bases and J gave up 5 bases; unmatched junction bases: 11. CDR3 amino acids: CASTYLQGAEETQYF. In DNA form, the CDR3 reads TGTGCCAGCACCTACCTACAGGGGGCGGAGGAGACCCAGTACTTC.

The J gene is TRBJ2-2, the V gene TRBV18, with D possibly being TRBD1 or TRBD2 (5 bases each). Germline CDR1 reads KGHSH; CDR2 reads LQKENI. This CDR3 is built from 17 residues. V was trimmed by 0 bases and J by 8 bases, leaving 19 bases between them. The CDR3 here is CASSPPSTARGAGELFF. The CDR3 DNA is TGTGCCAGCTCACCACCGTCCACCGCTAGAGGGGCAGGGGAGCTGTTTTTT.

The chain links TRBV6-5 to TRBJ1-2, with a weak D call TRBD1 (5 bases). CDR1 and CDR2 from the germline V gene are MNHEY and SVGAGI. Trimming stripped 5 bases from V and 7 bases from J, with 14 bases between. This CDR3 has 13 amino acids. The CDR3 sequence is CASSIRVSGGYTF. DNA for the CDR3: TGTGCCAGCAGTATCAGGGTTAGTGGTGGCTACACCTTC.

The chain uses TRBV7-8 and TRBJ2-1, with D tentatively TRBD2 (5 bases). This CDR3 has 14 amino acids. CDR1 SGHVS and CDR2 FQNEAQ come from the germline V gene. V was cut by 1 base and J by 8 bases, with 12 bases left in between. The chain's CDR3 is CASSLVILGDEQFF. CDR3 DNA: TGTGCCAGCAGCTTAGTGATACTCGGGGATGAGCAGTTCTTC.

V usage is TRBV19 and J usage is TRBJ2-2, with a possible D match to TRBD1 (6 bases). This CDR3 region has 16 residues. Germline V gene data show CDR1 as LNHDA and CDR2 as SQIVND (reference sequence). V gave up 8 bases and J gave up 7 bases, with 23 bases separating them. This CDR3 is CASREIASGAGGELFF. CDR3 bases: TGTGCCAGTCGTGAGATCGCGTCAGGGGCCGGCGGGGAGCTGTTTTTT.

V and J are TRBV13 and TRBJ2-2; D is perhaps TRBD2 (5 bases). CDR3 length: 12 amino acids. Trimming stripped 3 bases from V and 6 bases from J, with 5 bases between. Germline V gene sequence: CDR1 PRHDT, CDR2 FYEKMQ (reference sequence). The CDR3 DNA sequence: TGTGCCAGCAGCTTCGGGGCCGGGGAGCTGTTTTTT. It is translated as CASSFGAGELFF.

The rearrangement uses TRBV6-4 and TRBJ2-3, with D unresolved. This CDR3 has 13 amino acids. Germline CDR1 and CDR2: MRHNA and SNTAGT. The V end lost 2 bases, the J end lost 0 bases, and 3 bases lay between the germline ends. The CDR3 protein is CASSDRSTDTQYF. CDR3 DNA sequence: TGTGCCAGCAGTGACAGGAGCACAGATACGCAGTATTTT.

V and J are TRBV7-6 and TRBJ2-3; TRBD2 agrees at 10 bases. This CDR3 spans 14 amino acids. The germline CDR1 and CDR2 sequences are SGHVS and FNYEAQ. After removal of 5 bases from V and 10 bases from J, the junction contained 9 bases not matched to a gene. The CDR3 protein is CASSPTSGIMAQYF. The CDR3 DNA sequence: TGTGCCAGCAGCCCAACTAGCGGGATTATGGCGCAGTATTTT.

The gene calls are TRBV5-5 and TRBJ2-1; no clear D. V was pared by 2 bases and J by 10 bases, with 10 bases between. The CDR3 totals 12 residues. Germline V gene lookup returns CDR1 SGHKS and CDR2 YYEKEE (reference sequence). CDR3: CASSLRSAEQFF. In nucleotides, the CDR3 is TGTGCCAGCAGCTTAAGGTCCGCGGAGCAGTTCTTC.

This clone has only one observation. This sequence joins TRBV7-2 and TRBJ2-1; 7 nucleotides match TRBD1. Trimming took 3 bases from V and 0 from J; bases not matched to a gene: 5. In germline, CDR1 is SGHTA, CDR2 FQGNSA. The CDR3 runs 16 residues. DNA of the CDR3: TGTGCCAGCAGCTTCCTGACAGGGAACTCCTACAATGAGCAGTTCTTC. Protein: CASSFLTGNSYNEQFF.

The chain uses TRBV2 and TRBJ2-3, with 9 bases that match TRBD2. The CDR3 length is 17 residues. V lost 6 bases, J lost 2 bases, and 12 bases stayed unmatched. CDR1 is SNHLY, CDR2 FYNNEI, per germline. CDR3 coding DNA: TGTGCCAGCAGACCCGGGTGGGCTAGCGGGGCCACAGATACGCAGTATTTT. Translating gives CASRPGWASGATDTQYF.